One and the same sample provided the 31 T cell receptor beta chains below, sequenced in a study of blood T cell repertoires in COVID-19. Profiling relied on immunoSEQ multiplex PCR, and the TCRdb table lists in-frame clones only, not all of them. The sample lists around 67,000 clones, 70% to 80% occurring once. Sequencing was carried out using peripheral blood. These receptors originate from a woman between 65 and 79 years old with acute or convalescent COVID-19.

V and J are TRBV18 and TRBJ1-5, with no clear D. The V gene lost 0 bases and the J gene lost 1 base, with 10 bases spanning the gap. This CDR3 has 16 residues. Germline V lookup: CDR1 KGHSH, CDR2 LQKENI. CDR3 DNA sequence: TGTGCCAGCTCACCACCAAGGGAGGTAAGCAATCAGCCCCAGCATTTT. Translated: CASSPPREVSNQPQHF.

The rearrangement joins TRBV2 to TRBJ1-4; D is unresolved. Germline V gives CDR1 SNHLY, CDR2 FYNNEI. Trimming shortened V by 0 bases and J by 0 bases, and 8 bases separated the two germline ends. The CDR3 is 16 amino acids. The CDR3 DNA reads TGTGCCAGCAGTGAAGCGGGCTTCGCAACTAATGAAAAACTGTTTTTT. This sequence encodes CASSEAGFATNEKLFF.

The chain has TRBV4-3 and TRBJ2-1; 9 positions agree with TRBD1. V lost 3 bases and J lost 6; bases outside the gene matches: 3. Germline V gene data show CDR1 as LGHNA and CDR2 as YSLEER. This CDR3 has 14 residues. The CDR3 nucleotides read TGCGCCAGCAGCCAGGGACAGGGCCTCAATGAGCAGTTCTTC. Translated, it gives CASSQGQGLNEQFF.

DNA of the CDR3: TGTGCCAGCAGCTTGGTGAACAGGCGGAACACTGAAGCTTTCTTT. Protein product: CASSLVNRRNTEAFF. This chain connects TRBV5-6 to TRBJ1-1, with a weak D call TRBD1 (5 bases). V gave up 0 bases and J gave up 1 base, with 10 bases separating them. CDR1 SGHDT and CDR2 YYEEEE come from the germline V gene. This CDR3 has 15 amino acids.

J is TRBJ2-7 and V is TRBV5-8; D may be TRBD2 (5 bases). V gave up 6 bases and J gave up 7 bases, with 26 bases separating them. The CDR3 runs 16 residues. CDR1 is SGHTS, CDR2 YDEGEE, per germline. The CDR3 is CASNLIHGISPLEQYF. CDR3 in DNA: TGTGCCAGCAACTTAATCCACGGGATATCGCCCCTAGAGCAGTACTTC.

The chain links TRBV5-1 to TRBJ2-7, with D perhaps matching TRBD1 (6 bases). V lost 3 bases to trimming and J lost 2 bases, with 9 bases between them. This CDR3 has 13 residues. The germline CDR1 and CDR2 sequences are SGHRS and YFSETQ. CDR3 residues: CASSWDTTYEQYF. The DNA of the CDR3 is TGCGCCAGCAGCTGGGACACGACCTACGAGCAGTACTTC.

This clone was counted a single time. V is TRBV19 and J is TRBJ1-1; D remains unclear. The CDR3 consists of 13 residues. With 6 bases removed from V and 4 bases from J, the gap between germline ends came to 12 bases. Germline V gene data show CDR1 as LNHDA and CDR2 as SQIVND (reference sequence). CDR3 DNA: TGTGCCAGTAGCCCGAGGAGGGCCACTGAAGCTTTCTTT. This sequence encodes CASSPRRATEAFF.

The chain couples TRBV18 to TRBJ2-2; a weak D match, TRBD1 (6 bases). The CDR3 spans 16 residues. V was trimmed by 3 bases and J by 3 bases, leaving 14 bases between them. Germline values: CDR1 KGHSH, CDR2 LQKENI. CDR3 DNA sequence: TGTGCCAGCTCACCTGTGTTGACAGGCCACACCGGGGAGCTGTTTTTT. It translates to CASSPVLTGHTGELFF.

V and J are TRBV7-8 and TRBJ2-5; possibly TRBD1 for D (6 bases). There are 14 residues in the CDR3. The V end lost 2 bases, the J end lost 4 bases, and 11 bases lay between the germline ends. Germline CDR1 is SGHVS and CDR2 is FQNEAQ. In nucleotides, the CDR3 is TGTGCCAGCAGCTTAATGGCAGGGGCAGAGACCCAGTACTTC. It yields the protein CASSLMAGAETQYF. Complete variable domain (other parts from reference TRBV7-8 and TRBJ2-5): GAGVSQSPRYKVAKRGQDVALRCDPISGHVSLFWYQQALGQGPEFLTYFQNEAQLDKSGLPSDRFFAERPEGSVSTLKIQRTQQEDSAVYLCASSLMAGAETQYFGPGTRLLVL.

The CDR3 DNA reads TGTGCCAGCAGTTTAGAGACTAATGAAAAACTGTTTTTT. Its translation is CASSLETNEKLFF. This rearrangement joins TRBV27 to TRBJ1-4; unclear D gene. The CDR3 is 13 residues long. CDR1 is MNHEY and CDR2 is SMNVEV in the germline V gene (reference sequence). V was pared by 2 bases and J by 2 bases, with 3 bases between.

Only a few counts were recorded for this clone. The V gene is TRBV5-1, the J gene TRBJ2-7; 8 nucleotides align to TRBD1. The length of the CDR3 is 14 residues. The ends lost 4 bases at V and 5 bases at J; junction bases unmatched: 8. Per germline, CDR1 SGHRS and CDR2 YFSETQ. The CDR3 DNA sequence: TGCGCCAGCAGCCTCGGACAGGGCGGCAACGAGCAGTACTTC. This sequence encodes CASSLGQGGNEQYF.

This clone has only a few counts. The V gene is TRBV29-1, the J gene TRBJ1-2, with 9 nucleotides matching TRBD1. The CDR3 is 13 residues long. Germline V gene lookup returns CDR1 SQVTM and CDR2 ANQGSEA. Germline trimming cut 6 bases from V and 3 bases from J; bases unmatched to any gene: 5. In DNA form, the CDR3 reads TGCAGCGTCCTCCGGGACAGGGACTATGGCTACACCTTC. This codes for CSVLRDRDYGYTF.

This chain connects TRBV5-6 to TRBJ2-1, with 8 bases fitting TRBD2. This CDR3 comprises 16 residues. Germline CDR1 SGHDT, CDR2 YYEEEE. V lost 5 bases, J lost 3 bases, and 10 bases stayed unmatched. The CDR3 region has the DNA TGTGCCAGCAGTCGCGGACTAGCTCTTAGCTACAATGAGCAGTTCTTC. Residues: CASSRGLALSYNEQFF.

The chain links TRBV6-5 to TRBJ2-3; 10 bases align to TRBD2. There are 16 residues in the CDR3. CDR1 is MNHEY and CDR2 is SVGAGI in the germline V gene. V was pared by 0 bases and J by 6 bases, with 6 bases of the junction left unmatched. Here the CDR3 reads CASSYSKGLAIDTQYF. CDR3 coding DNA: TGTGCCAGCAGTTACTCGAAGGGACTAGCGATTGATACGCAGTATTTT.

The rearrangement uses TRBV28 and TRBJ2-3; 9 positions agree with TRBD2. Germline V lookup: CDR1 MDHEN, CDR2 SYDVKM. With V trimmed by 6 bases and J by 5 bases, 12 bases remained unmatched. The CDR3 is 16 amino acids. This chain's CDR3 is CASSPSGARAGDTQYF. The CDR3, as DNA: TGTGCCAGCAGCCCTAGCGGGGCGAGAGCTGGAGATACGCAGTATTTT.

This rearrangement joins TRBV5-1 to TRBJ2-7; weak D call: TRBD1 (5 bases). Trimming pared 5 bases from V and 2 bases from J, leaving 17 bases between. Germline V gives CDR1 SGHRS, CDR2 YFSETQ. This CDR3 region has 15 residues. The CDR3 loop reads CASRFGAGSTYEQYF. Here the CDR3 DNA reads TGCGCCAGCAGGTTTGGGGCAGGGTCGACCTACGAGCAGTACTTC.

The rearrangement uses TRBV5-1 and TRBJ2-7, with D hard to call. Trimming stripped 0 bases from V and 4 bases from J, with 14 bases between. The CDR3 length is 15 residues. Germline V lookup: CDR1 SGHRS, CDR2 YFSETQ. The CDR3 region is CASSLDHHPGYEQYF. In DNA form, the CDR3 reads TGCGCCAGCAGCTTGGATCACCACCCCGGGTACGAGCAGTACTTC.

The chain is built from TRBV3-1 (or the pseudogene TRBV3-2) and TRBJ2-7; TRBD1 aligns across 10 bases. The CDR3 covers 16 residues. CDR1 is LGHDT, CDR2 YNNKEL, per germline (reference sequence). Losses at the gene ends were 4 bases for V and 6 bases for J; bases not matched to a gene: 12. CDR3: CASSLGQGSGSREQYF. In nucleotides, the CDR3 is TGTGCCAGCAGCCTGGGACAGGGGAGCGGGAGCCGCGAGCAGTACTTC.

This rearrangement joins TRBV6-5 to TRBJ1-1; D might be TRBD1 (5 bases). V was clipped by 8 bases and J by 3 bases, with 13 bases between them. The length of the CDR3 is 13 residues. The germline V gene encodes CDR1 MNHEY and CDR2 SVGAGI. CDR3 in amino acids: CASGLDIDTEAFF. CDR3 DNA: TGTGCCAGCGGTTTGGACATCGACACTGAAGCTTTCTTT.

The rearrangement uses TRBV27 and TRBJ2-1; 8 positions match TRBD1. Per germline, CDR1 MNHEY and CDR2 SMNVEV (reference sequence). The CDR3 is 17 amino acids. The trim removed 5 bases at V and 1 base at J, leaving 10 bases unmatched. This CDR3 reads CASSTPRTGWSYNEQFF. As DNA, the CDR3 is TGTGCCAGCAGTACGCCCCGGACAGGGTGGTCCTACAATGAGCAGTTCTTC.

The genes are TRBV6-2 or TRBV6-3 and TRBJ2-1, with 14 bases identical to TRBD2. V was clipped by 6 bases and J by 7 bases; unmatched bases: 5. The CDR3 has 15 residues. Germline V gene data show CDR1 as MNHEY and CDR2 as SVGEGT. The CDR3 DNA follows: TGTGCCAGCAGCCGGGGACTAGCGGGAGCAAATGAGCAGTTCTTC. Protein sequence: CASSRGLAGANEQFF.

The chain joins TRBV5-6 to TRBJ1-1; D is unresolved. The CDR3 length is 15 residues. Per the germline V gene, CDR1 is SGHDT and CDR2 is YYEEEE. Between the trimmed V and J ends, which lost 0 bases and 1 base, there was a span of 10 bases. The chain's CDR3 is CASSLATPRNTEAFF. CDR3 in DNA: TGTGCCAGCAGCTTGGCAACCCCTAGGAACACTGAAGCTTTCTTT.

V usage is TRBV11-2 and J usage is TRBJ2-2; 10 bases line up with TRBD2. After removal of 1 base from V and 7 bases from J, the junction contained 3 bases not matched to a gene. This CDR3 is built from 15 residues. From germline, CDR1 is SGHAT and CDR2 FQNNGV. The CDR3 loop is CASSLGTSGVGELFF. As DNA, the CDR3 is TGTGCCAGCAGCTTAGGAACTAGCGGGGTCGGGGAGCTGTTTTTT.

This clone turned up a few times. V is TRBV5-1 and J is TRBJ1-1; D not resolved. The CDR3 totals 11 residues. V was cut by 4 bases and J by 1 base, with 2 bases left in between. Looked up from germline, CDR1 is SGHRS and CDR2 is YFSETQ. CDR3 sequence reads: CASSQNTEAFF. CDR3 DNA: TGCGCCAGCAGCCAGAACACTGAAGCTTTCTTT.

V and J are TRBV7-9 and TRBJ1-4; 9 bases line up with TRBD1. V was clipped by 5 bases and J by 0 bases; unmatched bases: 13. The germline V gene has CDR1 SEHNR and CDR2 FQNEAQ (reference sequence). There are 19 residues in the CDR3. CDR3 amino acids: CASSLRTGATTATNEKLFF. DNA for the CDR3: TGTGCCAGCAGCCTTCGGACAGGGGCTACGACCGCAACTAATGAAAAACTGTTTTTT. Complete variable domain (other parts from reference TRBV7-9 and TRBJ1-4): DTGVSQNPRHKITKRGQNVTFRCDPISEHNRLYWYRQTLGQGPEFLTYFQNEAQLEKSRLLSDRFSAERPKGSFSTLEIQRTEQGDSAMYLCASSLRTGATTATNEKLFFGSGTQLSVL.

CDR3 protein: CASRAASSYNEQFF. CDR3 DNA: TGTGCCAGCAGAGCAGCTAGCTCCTACAATGAGCAGTTCTTC. The chain employs TRBV28 and TRBJ2-1; D ambiguous. Germline assignment: CDR1 MDHEN and CDR2 SYDVKM. V was clipped by 6 bases and J by 0 bases, with 9 bases between them. This CDR3 is 14 amino acids long. The complete variable domain, with remaining parts taken from reference TRBV28 and TRBJ2-1, reads DVKVTQSSRYLVKRTGEKVFLECVQDMDHENMFWYRQDPGLGLRLIYFSYDVKMKEKGDIPEGYSVSREKKERFSLILESASTNQTSMYLCASRAASSYNEQFFGPGTRLTVL.

The gene calls are TRBV3-1 (or the pseudogene TRBV3-2) and TRBJ2-7; a weak D match, TRBD2 (6 bases). The germline V gene has CDR1 LGHDT and CDR2 YNNKEL (reference sequence). Trimming took off 4 bases at V and 7 bases at J, with 20 bases between the two ends. The CDR3 totals 15 residues. CDR3 sequence (DNA): TGTGCCAGCAGCCCGTTTCGTGTTCCGGGGAGGGAGCAGTACTTC. It specifies CASSPFRVPGREQYF.

The gene calls are TRBV5-1 and TRBJ2-1; 13 nucleotides align to TRBD2. Germline CDR1 is SGHRS and CDR2 is YFSETQ. This CDR3 is 16 amino acids long. Trimming took 4 bases from V and 7 from J; bases not matched to a gene: 8. This chain's CDR3 is CASSPAGLAGENEQFF. The CDR3 DNA is TGCGCCAGCAGCCCTGCTGGACTAGCGGGAGAAAATGAGCAGTTCTTC. Full variable domain (remainder filled in from reference TRBV5-1 and TRBJ2-1): KAGVTQTPRYLIKTRGQQVTLSCSPISGHRSVSWYQQTPGQGLQFLFEYFSETQRNKGNFPGRFSGRQFSNSRSEMNVSTLELGDSALYLCASSPAGLAGENEQFFGPGTRLTVL.

The chain carries TRBV7-3 and TRBJ2-7, with 9 bases matching TRBD1. CDR1 and CDR2 (germline): SGHTA, FQGTGA. The CDR3 is made up of 17 amino acids. The junction had 9 bases not matched to a gene; V was cut back by 2 bases and J by 1 base. CDR3 amino acids: CASSLLGLDRGSYEQYF. In DNA form, the CDR3 reads TGTGCCAGCAGCTTATTAGGTTTGGACAGGGGTTCCTACGAGCAGTACTTC.

The rearrangement joins TRBV28 to TRBJ1-1; a weak D match, TRBD1 (6 bases). The ends were cut back, 8 bases at V and 7 bases at J, with 17 bases in the middle. The germline V gene encodes CDR1 MDHEN and CDR2 SYDVKM. The CDR3 sequence is 13 residues long. CDR3 in amino acids: CASGGQSVYEAFF. The CDR3 DNA sequence: TGTGCCAGCGGAGGACAGAGCGTATATGAAGCTTTCTTT.

The CDR3 region has the DNA TGTGCCAGCAGCCGGCGATTTGACAGGGCACACACCGGGGAGCTGTTTTTT. Amino acids: CASSRRFDRAHTGELFF. The J gene is TRBJ2-2, the V gene TRBV11-2; TRBD1 matches 7 bases. CDR1 SGHAT and CDR2 FQNNGV come from the germline V gene. After removal of 5 bases from V and 3 bases from J, the junction contained 12 bases not matched to a gene. CDR3 length equals 17 residues.